This entry lists 20 T cell receptor beta chains sequenced from one sample in a study of T-cell reconstitution after alpha-beta-depleted transplantation in children. Unique molecular identifiers were used in preparing the TCRbeta library. MiXCR was run by TCRdb on the PCR reads, yielding one entry per CDR3 protein. The repertoire holds nearly 350,000 distinct CDR3 sequences, with roughly 15% as singletons. The source material was PBMCs, mostly from graft donor cells, sampled 360 days after TCRalphabeta/CD19-depleted stem cell transplant. All receptors derive from a male patient aged 2 to 10 who had a stem cell transplant for acute lymphoblastic leukemia, so the T cells may come from the graft donor.

This clonotype was observed a single time. An end of the junction does not agree with germline; a read error may underlie this. The genes are TRBV5-1 and TRBJ1-1; D is unresolved. CDR1 is SGHRS, CDR2 YFSETQ, per germline. CDR3 size: 16 residues. The CDR3: CASSLGLAVRNNEAFF. The CDR3 DNA sequence: TGCGCCAGCAGCTTGGGCTTAGCAGTGAGGAACAATGAAGCTTTCTTT.

This clonotype was recorded only once. The chain links TRBV14 to TRBJ2-7; D unclear. The V gene lost 1 base and the J gene lost 7 bases, with 20 bases spanning the gap. The CDR3 extends over 16 amino acids. The germline V gene encodes CDR1 SGHDN and CDR2 FVKESK. For the CDR3, the DNA is TGTGCCAGCAGCCAAGTGCAAAACACCAACGCACAGGAGCAGTACTTC. Protein: CASSQVQNTNAQEQYF.

This clonotype was seen a handful of times. V gene TRBV6-2 or TRBV6-3 combines with J gene TRBJ2-3; D gene ambiguous. The V gene lost 6 bases and the J gene lost 1 base, with 14 bases spanning the gap. The length of the CDR3 is 15 residues. CDR1 is MNHEY, CDR2 SVGEGT, per germline. The CDR3 bases are TGTGCCAGCAGAGGGTGGCGGATCCGCACAGATACGCAGTATTTT. Its protein is CASRGWRIRTDTQYF.

In DNA, the CDR3 is TGTGCCAGCAGTTCCTTTCCTTCCGAAGGTGAAAAACTGTTTTTT. Protein: CASSSFPSEGEKLFF. The chain uses TRBV12-3 or TRBV12-4 and TRBJ1-4; D gene ambiguous. The CDR3 totals 15 residues. The V and J ends lost 4 bases and 7 bases respectively, with 16 bases between them.

The CDR3 DNA reads as TGTGCCAGCAGCTCTAGAGTCCCGGGCACTGAAGCTTTCTTT. It yields the protein CASSSRVPGTEAFF. V and J are TRBV7-6 and TRBJ1-1, with D unclear. The CDR3 has 14 amino acids. Germline V CDR1 and CDR2: SGHVS, FNYEAQ. V was cut by 4 bases and J by 4 bases, with 13 bases left in between.

CDR3 amino acids: CASSADIVEQYF. In DNA form, the CDR3 reads TGTGCCAGCAGTGCCGACATCGTCGAGCAGTACTTC. The J gene is TRBJ2-7, the V gene TRBV28; the D is unclear. The CDR3 runs to 12 residues. Trimming cost V 5 bases and J 6 bases, with 11 bases left between them. CDR1 MDHEN and CDR2 SYDVKM come from the germline V gene.

This chain uses TRBV4-3 with TRBJ2-7, with TRBD1 identical over 7 bases. Germline CDR1 LGHNA, CDR2 YSLEER. V lost 3 bases to trimming and J lost 5 bases; unmatched junction nucleotides: 7. The CDR3 consists of 14 residues. As DNA, the CDR3 is TGCGCCAGCAGCCAGGAACGACAGGGTCACGAGCAGTACTTC. This gives the protein CASSQERQGHEQYF.

This clonotype has ten or more counts. J is TRBJ2-7 and V is TRBV29-1; 9 nucleotides align to TRBD1. Germline CDR1 and CDR2: SQVTM and ANQGSEA. J was trimmed by 4 bases and V by 7 bases; bases with no gene match: 5. The CDR3 runs 12 residues. The CDR3 DNA reads TGCAGCGCGGGACAGGGTATTTACGAGCAGTACTTC. Its protein is CSAGQGIYEQYF.

This clonotype was recorded many times. The rearrangement uses TRBV9 and TRBJ2-1; TRBD2 matches 7 bases. Germline V gene lookup returns CDR1 SGDLS and CDR2 YYNGEE. This CDR3 has 18 amino acids. V was clipped by 0 bases and J by 5 bases; unmatched bases: 14. The CDR3 reads CASSVGPSPAGTHNEQFF. The CDR3 nucleotides read TGTGCCAGCAGCGTAGGTCCCTCTCCAGCGGGAACACACAATGAGCAGTTCTTC.

This rearrangement joins TRBV3-1 to TRBJ1-6; D is uncertain. The CDR3 spans 15 residues. The ends were cut back, 0 bases at V and 7 bases at J, with 10 bases in the middle. Per germline, CDR1 LGHDT and CDR2 YNNKEL (reference sequence). The CDR3 region has the DNA TGTGCCAGCAGCCAAGATTTAGGGTGGAATTCACCCCTCCACTTT. This sequence encodes CASSQDLGWNSPLHF.

This clonotype has more than one count but fewer than ten. The J gene is TRBJ2-3, the V gene TRBV5-1; D is possibly TRBD2 (5 bases). The CDR3 is 15 amino acids. Germline V gives CDR1 SGHRS, CDR2 YFSETQ. V lost 0 bases and J lost 5, with 13 bases in between. CDR3 in amino acids: CASSLGFLARDTQYF. The DNA for the CDR3 is TGCGCCAGCAGCTTGGGATTTCTAGCCCGAGATACGCAGTATTTT.

The CDR3, as DNA: TGCGCCAGCAGCTTGGGGACGACGGTTAACTATGGCTACACCTTC. Residues: CASSLGTTVNYGYTF. The gene calls are TRBV5-1 and TRBJ1-2; no clear D gene. V was pared by 0 bases and J by 1 base, with 10 bases between. The CDR3 extends over 15 amino acids. Germline lookup yields CDR1 SGHRS and CDR2 YFSETQ.

This clonotype was counted only a few times. The chain combines TRBV7-2 with TRBJ2-7; 9 bases align to TRBD2. The V gene end was trimmed by 5 bases and the J gene end by 4 bases; junction bases not matched to a gene: 9. Germline loops: CDR1 SGHTA, CDR2 FQGNSA. The CDR3 has 15 amino acids. CDR3 protein: CASSRGASGAYEQYF. In DNA, the CDR3 is TGTGCCAGCAGCCGGGGGGCTAGCGGGGCTTACGAGCAGTACTTC.

This clonotype was picked up many times. V and J are TRBV10-3 and TRBJ2-1, with D possibly being TRBD1 (6 bases). Germline V gene sequence: CDR1 ENHRY, CDR2 SYGVKD. The CDR3 has 13 residues. The V gene lost 0 bases and the J gene lost 15 bases, with 15 bases spanning the gap. DNA of the CDR3: TGTGCCATCAGTGAGTCGAACAGGGAATACCCGTTCTTC. Protein product: CAISESNREYPFF.

This clonotype has just a few counts. V and J are TRBV12-3 or TRBV12-4 and TRBJ2-4, with a possible D match to TRBD2 (5 bases). The CDR3 has 13 residues. With 3 bases removed from V and 8 bases from J, the gap between germline ends came to 11 bases. In DNA, the CDR3 is TGTGCCAGCAGTTTTAGACCCGGGGACATTCAGTACTTC. Encoded protein: CASSFRPGDIQYF.

The chain couples TRBV5-1 to TRBJ2-2, with 10 bases identical to TRBD1. Looked up from germline, CDR1 is SGHRS and CDR2 is YFSETQ. V trimming: 5 bases; J trimming: 3 bases; junction bases outside the gene matches: 10. This CDR3 has 17 amino acids. The CDR3 sequence: CASRRDRGLFYTGELFF. In DNA, the CDR3 is TGCGCCAGCAGACGGGACAGGGGCCTATTTTACACCGGGGAGCTGTTTTTT. Together with reference TRBV5-1 and TRBJ2-2, the CDR3 gives the full variable domain: KAGVTQTPRYLIKTRGQQVTLSCSPISGHRSVSWYQQTPGQGLQFLFEYFSETQRNKGNFPGRFSGRQFSNSRSEMNVSTLELGDSALYLCASRRDRGLFYTGELFFGEGSRLTVL.

This clonotype was detected many times. The CDR3 region has the DNA TGTGCCAGCAGCCTCCTTGGGGCGGGCCCAGATACGCAGTATTTT. It specifies CASSLLGAGPDTQYF. The chain has TRBV7-8 and TRBJ2-3, with D perhaps assigned TRBD1 or TRBD2 (5 bases each). The CDR3 is made up of 15 amino acids. CDR1 is SGHVS, CDR2 FQNEAQ, per germline. Trimming shortened V by 5 bases and J by 4 bases, and 16 bases separated the two germline ends.

The chain recombines TRBV9 with TRBJ2-1; possible D gene TRBD2, 7 bases. V gave up 0 bases and J gave up 10 bases, with 20 bases separating them. The CDR3 is 16 residues long. CDR1 is SGDLS, CDR2 YYNGEE, per germline. In nucleotides, the CDR3 is TGTGCCAGCAGCGTAGGTTTCCCATTGGGGGGGGCGGAGCAGTTCTTC. It yields the protein CASSVGFPLGGAEQFF.

This rearrangement joins TRBV7-8 to TRBJ2-2; TRBD2 is a possible D gene (5 bases). CDR3 length: 16 residues. Germline CDR1 reads SGHVS; CDR2 reads FQNEAQ. Trimming shortened V by 5 bases and J by 6 bases, and 19 bases separated the two germline ends. CDR3 DNA: TGTGCCAGCAGCCAGATTAGCGTCGAATTCCCCGGGGAGCTGTTTTTT. It codes for CASSQISVEFPGELFF.

This chain links TRBV15 with TRBJ1-5; D is uncertain. The CDR3 totals 15 residues. Germline loops: CDR1 LNHNV, CDR2 YYDKDF (reference sequence). V lost 4 bases and J lost 0, with 10 bases in between. The CDR3 sequence: CATSTGGSSNQPQHF. In DNA form, the CDR3 reads TGTGCCACCAGCACGGGCGGCAGTAGCAATCAGCCCCAGCATTTT.